Following are 15 T cell receptor beta chains from one sample sequenced in a study of CD8+CD57+ T cells in acquired aplastic anemia. CD8+CD57+ cell expansion had been shown by flow cytometry in patients chosen for sequencing. Researchers used genomic DNA as the template to profile TCR beta VDJ and CDR3. MiXCR, applied by TCRdb to the reads, yields one record per CDR3 protein. This sample has 150,000 to 200,000 distinct CDR3 sequences; around 63% occur once, and the top ten carry 42%. Sequencing was carried out using sorted CD4+, CD8+, or CD8+CD57+ T cells (not recorded which) from PBMCs. These receptors came from a human donor with aplastic anemia.

V and J are TRBV9 and TRBJ1-3; tentatively, D is TRBD1 (6 bases). The V end lost 4 bases, the J end lost 0 bases, and 11 bases lay between the germline ends. Germline lookup yields CDR1 SGDLS and CDR2 YYNGEE. The CDR3 spans 15 residues. The CDR3 is CASSPRDTSGNTIYF. DNA for the CDR3: TGTGCCAGCAGCCCCAGGGACACCTCTGGAAACACCATATATTTT.

The chain combines TRBV14 with TRBJ2-1; the match to TRBD2 covers 11 bases. The junction had 9 bases not matched to a gene; V was cut back by 7 bases and J by 7 bases. CDR1 and CDR2 (germline): SGHDN, FVKESK. The CDR3 runs to 15 residues. The CDR3, as DNA: TGTGCCAGCACCGATAGCGGGGGGGCAGGGAATGAGCAGTTCTTC. The encoded protein is CASTDSGGAGNEQFF.

A note on this clonotype: A much larger clone lies one base from this, so it may be a read error. The CDR3 end shows no conserved phenylalanine or tryptophan, and so a read error is likely. This sequence joins TRBV12-3 or TRBV12-4 and TRBJ2-1, with 7 bases that match TRBD1. The CDR3 consists of 15 residues. V shed 6 bases and J 7 bases; nucleotides not matched to a gene: 12. The CDR3 sequence: CASSSDRVPPNEQFL. CDR3 in DNA: TGTGCCAGCAGCAGCGACAGGGTCCCTCCAAATGAGCAGTTCCTC.

The rearrangement links TRBV5-1 to TRBJ1-6; D not resolved. V was cut by 2 bases and J by 8 bases, with 11 bases left in between. This CDR3 is 14 amino acids long. In germline, CDR1 is SGHRS, CDR2 YFSETQ. Here the CDR3 DNA reads TGCGCCAGCAGCTTTAAGGGTGCCGATTCACCCCTCCACTTT. It yields the protein CASSFKGADSPLHF.

The chain links TRBV6-5 to TRBJ2-7; 10 positions match TRBD1. CDR3 length equals 14 residues. J lost 1 base, V lost 8 bases, and 5 bases had no gene match. In germline, CDR1 is MNHEY, CDR2 SVGAGI. CDR3 DNA: TGTGCCAGCCGGCGGGGACAGGGGTCCTACGAGCAGTACTTC. This gives the protein CASRRGQGSYEQYF.

The rearrangement joins TRBV10-3 to TRBJ2-7, with 11 positions matching TRBD2. V lost 7 bases and J lost 4; bases outside the gene matches: 9. This CDR3 spans 15 amino acids. CDR1 is ENHRY, CDR2 SYGVKD, per germline. This chain's CDR3 is CAIIRLAGPIYEQYF. The CDR3 DNA reads as TGTGCCATCATCCGACTAGCGGGGCCCATATACGAGCAGTACTTC.

The gene calls are TRBV2 and TRBJ2-3; 12 bases are shared with TRBD2. Germline values: CDR1 SNHLY, CDR2 FYNNEI. This CDR3 contains 17 residues. V gave up 5 bases and J gave up 5 bases; unmatched junction bases: 11. Here the CDR3 reads CASSLEASGRAKDTQYF. The CDR3 coding sequence is TGTGCCAGCAGTTTAGAAGCTAGCGGGAGGGCCAAAGATACGCAGTATTTT.

On this clonotype itself: Since the CDR3 does not end with the conserved phenylalanine or tryptophan, this likely comes from a read error. The DNA is omitted, as the CDR3 cannot be located on it reliably, and the CDR3 follows TCRdb's listing. This chain connects TRBV15 to TRBJ1-1; the table gives TRBD1 as D, unverified against the DNA. Germline loops: CDR1 LNHNV, CDR2 YYDKDF (reference sequence). The CDR3 length is 14 residues, termini included. CDR3 protein: CATSRQGQVAGLDL.

The chain couples TRBV11-2 to TRBJ2-3, with no clear D. Germline CDR1 is SGHAT and CDR2 is FQNNGV. Trimming took off 4 bases at V and 5 bases at J, with 19 bases between the two ends. The CDR3 is made up of 16 amino acids. The CDR3 coding sequence is TGTGCCAGCAGCTCCACCTTAGCCCAAGTTAAAGATACGCAGTATTTT. Encoded protein: CASSSTLAQVKDTQYF.

The chain employs TRBV7-2 and TRBJ2-1; 13 nucleotides match TRBD2. V shed 5 bases, J shed 3 bases, and the junction held 10 bases outside the gene matches. Germline lookup yields CDR1 SGHTA and CDR2 FQGNSA. CDR3 size: 18 residues. The CDR3 region has the DNA TGTGCCAGCAGCCCAAGAGGACTAGCGGGGGTGAACTACAATGAGCAGTTCTTC. Its translation: CASSPRGLAGVNYNEQFF.

In its sample, this clonotype was seen many times. V is TRBV27 and J is TRBJ2-7; TRBD1 aligns across 8 bases. The germline V gene encodes CDR1 MNHEY and CDR2 SMNVEV (reference sequence). The CDR3 has 14 residues. The V segment lost 6 bases and the J segment 0 bases; nucleotides outside the gene matches: 4. This CDR3 is CASSITGGSYEQYF. The CDR3 DNA reads as TGTGCCAGCAGCATAACAGGGGGCTCCTACGAGCAGTACTTC.

V and J are TRBV24-1 and TRBJ2-2, with a weak D call TRBD2 (6 bases). V lost 4 bases to trimming and J lost 4 bases, with 9 bases between them. Germline loops: CDR1 KGHDR, CDR2 SFDVKD. The CDR3 length is 14 residues. In nucleotides, the CDR3 is TGTGCCACCAGTGAGGCCGGGAGCACCGGGGAGCTGTTTTTT. Its translation is CATSEAGSTGELFF.

The chain joins TRBV7-3 to TRBJ2-3; D remains ambiguous. The germline V gene has CDR1 SGHTA and CDR2 FQGTGA. V was pared by 2 bases and J by 9 bases, with 6 bases between. The CDR3 runs to 11 residues. DNA of the CDR3: TGTGCCAGCAGCTTACAGGTAACGCAGTATTTT. Encoded protein: CASSLQVTQYF.

The V call is TRBV19, the J call TRBJ2-1, with 7 bases fitting TRBD1. The ends lost 9 bases at V and 4 bases at J; junction bases unmatched: 6. The germline V gene encodes CDR1 LNHDA and CDR2 SQIVND (reference sequence). CDR3 length: 13 residues. The CDR3 loop is CASTDRAYNEQFF. The CDR3 DNA reads TGTGCCAGCACAGACAGGGCTTACAATGAGCAGTTCTTC.

To note about this clonotype: A junction boundary mismatches the germline segment, possibly from a read error. The chain employs TRBV5-4 and TRBJ1-2; TRBD1 matches at 8 bases. This CDR3 has 16 amino acids. Germline CDR1 reads SGHNT; CDR2 reads YYREEE (reference sequence). CDR3 in DNA: TGTGCCGGCAGTCCTAAAACTCAGACAGGGGTGGGTGGCTACACCTTC. Amino acid sequence: CAGSPKTQTGVGGYTF.